This T cell receptor beta chain derives from a study of control samples from healthy donors and cancer patients. Profiled with immunoSEQ multiplex PCR; TCRdb holds only in-frame clones, not every one. This table lists about 210,000 clones. The TCR sequence derives from a woman younger than 45 in good health. Sample: blood.

The CDR3 is CASSLGQGSYGYTF. DNA for the CDR3: TGTGCCAGCAGCTTGGGGCAGGGGTCCTATGGCTACACCTTC. The V call is TRBV5-6, the J call TRBJ1-2; D is perhaps TRBD1 (6 bases). From germline, CDR1 is SGHDT and CDR2 YYEEEE. The CDR3 is 14 amino acids. The V end was cut by 0 bases, the J end by 4 bases, with 10 bases between.